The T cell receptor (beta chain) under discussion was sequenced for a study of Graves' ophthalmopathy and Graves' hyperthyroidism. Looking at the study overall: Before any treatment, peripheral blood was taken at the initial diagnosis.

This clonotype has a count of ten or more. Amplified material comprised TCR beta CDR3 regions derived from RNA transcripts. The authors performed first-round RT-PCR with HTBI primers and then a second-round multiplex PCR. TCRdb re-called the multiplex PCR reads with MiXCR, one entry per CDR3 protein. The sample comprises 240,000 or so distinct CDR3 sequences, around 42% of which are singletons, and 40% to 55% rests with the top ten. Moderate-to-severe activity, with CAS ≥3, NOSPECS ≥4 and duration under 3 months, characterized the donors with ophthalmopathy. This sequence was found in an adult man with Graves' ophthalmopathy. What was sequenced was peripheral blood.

CDR3 nucleotide sequence: TGCAGCGTTGCTAAGGACACCCAATACGAGCAGTACTTC. This translates into CSVAKDTQYEQYF. J is TRBJ2-7 and V is TRBV29-1; possible D gene TRBD1, 5 bases. Germline values: CDR1 SQVTM, CDR2 ANQGSEA. V lost 4 bases and J 4 bases, leaving 14 bases between the germline ends. This CDR3 spans 13 amino acids.